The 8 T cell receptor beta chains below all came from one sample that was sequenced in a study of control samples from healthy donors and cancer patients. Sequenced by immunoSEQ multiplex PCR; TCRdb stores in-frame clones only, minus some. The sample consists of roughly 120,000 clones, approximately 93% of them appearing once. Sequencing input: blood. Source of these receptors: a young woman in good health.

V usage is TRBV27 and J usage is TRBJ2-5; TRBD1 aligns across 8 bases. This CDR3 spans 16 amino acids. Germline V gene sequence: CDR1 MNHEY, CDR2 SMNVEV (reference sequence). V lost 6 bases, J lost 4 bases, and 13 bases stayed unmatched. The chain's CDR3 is CASRPTTDRVGETQYF. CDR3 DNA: TGTGCCAGCAGACCAACTACGGACAGGGTAGGAGAGACCCAGTACTTC.

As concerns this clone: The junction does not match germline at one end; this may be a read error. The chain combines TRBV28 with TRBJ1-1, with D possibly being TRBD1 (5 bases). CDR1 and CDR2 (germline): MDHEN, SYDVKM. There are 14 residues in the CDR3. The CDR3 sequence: CARSGGGMNTEAFF. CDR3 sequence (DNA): TGTGCCCGCAGTGGGGGGGGGATGAACACTGAAGCTTTCTTT.

CDR3 DNA sequence: TGTGCCAGCAGTTTACCTGCAGGGTATAATGAAAAACTGTTTTTT. Its translation is CASSLPAGYNEKLFF. The chain is built from TRBV28 and TRBJ1-4; the D gene is possibly TRBD1 (5 bases). The CDR3 has 15 amino acids. The germline CDR1 and CDR2 sequences are MDHEN and SYDVKM. V was cut by 2 bases and J by 4 bases, with 11 bases left in between. The entire variable domain, with the rest obtained from reference TRBV28 and TRBJ1-4, is as follows: DVKVTQSSRYLVKRTGEKVFLECVQDMDHENMFWYRQDPGLGLRLIYFSYDVKMKEKGDIPEGYSVSREKKERFSLILESASTNQTSMYLCASSLPAGYNEKLFFGSGTQLSVL.

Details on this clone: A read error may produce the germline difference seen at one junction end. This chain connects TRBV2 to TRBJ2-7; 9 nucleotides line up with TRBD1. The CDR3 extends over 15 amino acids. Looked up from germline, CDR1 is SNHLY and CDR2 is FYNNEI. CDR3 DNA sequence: TGTGCCAGCAGCGAAGGACAGGGGATATGGAACGAGCAGTACTTC. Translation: CASSEGQGIWNEQYF.

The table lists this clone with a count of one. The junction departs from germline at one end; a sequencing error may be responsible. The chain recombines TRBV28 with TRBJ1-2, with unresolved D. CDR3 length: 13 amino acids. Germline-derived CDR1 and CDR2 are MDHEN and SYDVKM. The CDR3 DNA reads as TGTGCCTGCAGAGAAGGGTTCAACTATGGCTACACCTTC. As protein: CACREGFNYGYTF.

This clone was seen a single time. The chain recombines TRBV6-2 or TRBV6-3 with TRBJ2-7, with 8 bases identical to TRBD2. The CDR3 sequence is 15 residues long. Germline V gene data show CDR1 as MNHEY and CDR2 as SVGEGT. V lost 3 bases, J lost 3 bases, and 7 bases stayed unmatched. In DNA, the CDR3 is TGTGCCAGCAGTTATCTGGCGGGGGGCAACTACGAGCAGTACTTC. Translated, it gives CASSYLAGGNYEQYF.

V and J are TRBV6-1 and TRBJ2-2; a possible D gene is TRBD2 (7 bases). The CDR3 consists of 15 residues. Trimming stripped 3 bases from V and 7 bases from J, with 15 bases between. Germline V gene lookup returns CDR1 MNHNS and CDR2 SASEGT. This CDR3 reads CASSDRGGGGGELFF. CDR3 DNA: TGTGCCAGCAGTGACCGAGGGGGGGGCGGCGGGGAGCTGTTTTTT.

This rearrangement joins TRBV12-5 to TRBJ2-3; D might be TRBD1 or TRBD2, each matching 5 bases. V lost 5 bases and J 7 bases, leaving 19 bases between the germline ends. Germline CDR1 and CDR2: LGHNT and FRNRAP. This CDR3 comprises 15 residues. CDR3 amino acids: CASGLGTAAGNTQYF. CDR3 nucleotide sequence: TGTGCTAGTGGTCTCGGGACGGCTGCCGGCAATACGCAGTATTTT.